These 14 T cell receptor beta chains originate from one sample sequenced in a study of immune cell composition in non-small cell lung cancer. The normal lung sample lay at least 3 cm, and maximally far, from the tumour. The assay was immunoSEQ multiplex PCR, and TCRdb's table has in-frame clones only and misses some. The sample carries over 15,000 clones, around four fifths recorded once. Separately, the same data were catalogued under a study of CD4 T cells in lung cancer.

The sample comprised non-adjacent lung tissue. These receptor sequences come from a human donor with non-small cell lung cancer.

V gene TRBV7-9 combines with J gene TRBJ2-5; a weak D match, TRBD2 (7 bases). This CDR3 region has 14 residues. Germline-derived CDR1 and CDR2 are SEHNR and FQNEAQ (reference sequence). V shed 4 bases and J shed 1 base, with 10 bases lying between them. Here the CDR3 reads CASSSGGPQETQYF. CDR3 in DNA: TGTGCCAGCAGCTCCGGGGGGCCCCAAGAGACCCAGTACTTC. Filled out from reference TRBV7-9 and TRBJ2-5, the complete variable domain reads DTGVSQNPRHKITKRGQNVTFRCDPISEHNRLYWYRQTLGQGPEFLTYFQNEAQLEKSRLLSDRFSAERPKGSFSTLEIQRTEQGDSAMYLCASSSGGPQETQYFGPGTRLLVL.

This clone was recorded once. The V and J genes are TRBV28 and TRBJ2-7; 7 bases are shared with TRBD1. The J segment lost 0 bases and the V segment lost 6 bases, leaving 8 bases of the junction unmatched. CDR1 is MDHEN, CDR2 SYDVKM, per germline. The CDR3 is 15 amino acids. CDR3 loop: CASREETGTSYEQYF. The CDR3, as DNA: TGTGCCAGCAGGGAGGAGACAGGGACCTCCTACGAGCAGTACTTC.

The J gene is TRBJ1-2, the V gene TRBV7-2, with no clear D. V was trimmed by 3 bases and J by 0 bases, leaving 11 bases between them. The CDR3 contains 15 residues. CDR1 is SGHTA, CDR2 FQGNSA, per germline. The CDR3 DNA reads as TGTGCCAGCAGCTTTGGTCAGCCAGCTAACTATGGCTACACCTTC. Protein sequence: CASSFGQPANYGYTF.

The chain links TRBV7-3 to TRBJ1-2, with D unresolved. CDR1 and CDR2 from the germline V gene are SGHTA and FQGTGA. Trimming took off 2 bases at V and 3 bases at J, with 10 bases between the two ends. This CDR3 has 14 residues. The CDR3 DNA follows: TGTGCCAGCAGCTTAGGGCCTGATTACTATGGCTACACCTTC. It encodes CASSLGPDYYGYTF.

Written as DNA, the CDR3 is TGTGCCAGCAGACGTATCGGGGGAACCTACGAGCAGTACTTC. Its protein is CASRRIGGTYEQYF. This rearrangement joins TRBV21-1 to TRBJ2-7; no DNA check was done on the table's D call, TRBD2. TRBV21-1 is marked as a pseudogene. The CDR3 length is 14 residues.

This clone was picked up a small number of times. This sequence joins TRBV7-9 and TRBJ1-6; tentative D call: TRBD1 (5 bases). There are 13 residues in the CDR3. The V and J ends lost 6 bases and 8 bases respectively, with 11 bases between them. The germline gives CDR1 SEHNR, CDR2 FQNEAQ (reference sequence). CDR3 in amino acids: CASSFLRDSPLHF. CDR3 bases: TGTGCCAGCAGTTTCCTCAGGGATTCACCCCTCCACTTT. The full variable domain, its missing parts supplied by reference TRBV7-9 and TRBJ1-6, is DTGVSQNPRHKITKRGQNVTFRCDPISEHNRLYWYRQTLGQGPEFLTYFQNEAQLEKSRLLSDRFSAERPKGSFSTLEIQRTEQGDSAMYLCASSFLRDSPLHFGNGTRLTVT.

V usage is TRBV7-9 and J usage is TRBJ2-7; 10 nucleotides match TRBD2. This CDR3 comprises 17 residues. CDR1 and CDR2 from the germline V gene are SEHNR and FQNEAQ (reference sequence). J was trimmed by 4 bases and V by 5 bases; bases with no gene match: 14. The CDR3 bases are TGTGCCAGCAGCGCCACAAGACTAACTAGCGGGGTTTACGAGCAGTACTTC. Encoded protein: CASSATRLTSGVYEQYF.

There are a few counts of this clone. The chain is built from TRBV5-4 and TRBJ2-7, with D possibly matching TRBD2 (6 bases). This CDR3 is 13 amino acids long. Germline CDR1 SGHNT, CDR2 YYREEE (reference sequence). CDR3 loop: CVGSQRDFYEQYF. The CDR3 DNA is TGTGTCGGATCTCAACGGGACTTTTACGAGCAGTACTTC.

The sample holds one count of this clone. The genes are TRBV18 and TRBJ1-2, with 11 bases identical to TRBD1. V was clipped by 3 bases and J by 6 bases; unmatched bases: 6. Germline CDR1 and CDR2: KGHSH and LQKENI. This CDR3 comprises 15 residues. The CDR3 loop reads CASSPGPGQGDGYTF. CDR3 DNA sequence: TGTGCCAGCTCACCGGGACCGGGACAGGGGGATGGCTACACCTTC.

V and J are TRBV5-1 and TRBJ2-3, with 8 bases that match TRBD2. V gave up 4 bases and J gave up 2 bases; unmatched junction bases: 15. The V gene's germline CDR1 is SGHRS and CDR2 YFSETQ. The CDR3 is 18 amino acids. CDR3 nucleotide sequence: TGCGCCAGCAGCCTGCGGGGGGTACGGCGGGGGGTCACAGATACGCAGTATTTT. Translation: CASSLRGVRRGVTDTQYF.

V and J are TRBV2 and TRBJ1-5, with D tentatively TRBD1 (5 bases). The CDR3 totals 17 residues. The V end lost 8 bases, the J end lost 2 bases, and 22 bases lay between the germline ends. The germline V gene has CDR1 SNHLY and CDR2 FYNNEI. CDR3 sequence reads: CASSGTSLQWGNQPQHF. The CDR3 bases are TGTGCCAGCTCCGGGACCTCTCTCCAATGGGGCAATCAGCCCCAGCATTTT.

DNA of the CDR3: TGTGCCAGCAGCCGATCGAACCGGGGACAAGAGCAGTTCTTC. Residues: CASSRSNRGQEQFF. V usage is TRBV7-2 and J usage is TRBJ2-1; the D gene is possibly TRBD1 (6 bases). The CDR3 sequence is 14 residues long. The ends were cut back, 5 bases at V and 10 bases at J, with 18 bases in the middle. Germline V gene sequence: CDR1 SGHTA, CDR2 FQGNSA.

The rearrangement links TRBV5-1 to TRBJ2-7; no firm D call. Germline V lookup: CDR1 SGHRS, CDR2 YFSETQ. V was pared by 5 bases and J by 0 bases, with 12 bases between. The CDR3 totals 14 residues. In DNA form, the CDR3 reads TGCGCCAGCAGGGTGCGCGTTGACTCCTACGAGCAGTACTTC. Its protein is CASRVRVDSYEQYF.

This chain joins TRBV7-2 and TRBJ2-5, with D perhaps matching TRBD1 or TRBD2 (5 bases each). The length of the CDR3 is 14 residues. Trimming left V 5 bases short and J 1 base short, with 11 bases between. Germline CDR1 reads SGHTA; CDR2 reads FQGNSA. CDR3 residues: CASSPRGSQETQYF. CDR3 DNA sequence: TGTGCCAGCAGCCCTCGGGGCAGCCAAGAGACCCAGTACTTC.